A selection of T cell receptor beta chains follows, all from one sample in a study of blood T cell repertoires in COVID-19. Data came from immunoSEQ multiplex PCR; TCRdb stores just in-frame clones and leaves some out. This repertoire shows 300,000 to 350,000 clones, 90% found once; its top ten account for around 4.3%. Sequencing used PBMCs or T cells enriched from blood (not recorded which). These receptors were collected from a woman aged 18-29 years with acute COVID-19. The CDR3 runs from the conserved cysteine through the conserved F or W. The D gene is left open where the match is weak. Expanded clones get a size class; other rows say once, few or many, or leave the size out.

V: TRBV10-1
size: .
J: TRBJ2-1
D: TRBD1
CDR3: CAITRRTGAASSYNEQFF
DNA: TGCGCCATCACAAGAAGGACAGGGGCGGCGAGCTCCTACAATGAGCAGTTCTTC

V: TRBV4-2
size: .
J: TRBJ1-2
D: .
CDR3: CASSQDLSDSHYGYTF
DNA: TGTGCCAGCAGCCAAGATCTCAGTGATTCCCACTATGGCTACACCTTC

V: TRBV18
size: .
J: TRBJ2-2
D: TRBD1
CDR3: CASSLSRGQTLTGELFF
DNA: TGTGCCAGCTCACTATCCAGGGGACAGACCCTCACCGGGGAGCTGTTTTTT

V: TRBV19
size: .
J: TRBJ2-7
D: .
CDR3: CASSMRSPFYEQYF
DNA: TGTGCCAGTAGTATGAGGTCCCCCTTCTACGAGCAGTACTTC

V: TRBV11-3
size: .
J: TRBJ2-7
D: .
CDR3: CASSSGWGHLNLSSYEQYF
DNA: TGTGCCAGCAGCTCAGGGTGGGGACACCTAAACTTAAGTTCCTACGAGCAGTACTTC

V: TRBV9
size: .
J: TRBJ2-7
D: TRBD1
CDR3: CASSTSSGQGVDEQYF
DNA: TGTGCCAGCAGCACCTCCTCAGGACAGGGGGTCGACGAGCAGTACTTC

V: TRBV28
size: .
J: TRBJ1-4
D: .
CDR3: CASQSTNEKLFF
DNA: TGTGCCAGCCAGTCAACTAATGAAAAACTGTTTTTT

V: TRBV6-4
size: .
J: TRBJ2-1
D: TRBD2
CDR3: CASSELAGGGEQFF
DNA: TGTGCCAGCAGTGAACTTGCGGGAGGGGGTGAGCAGTTCTTC

V: TRBV27
size: once
J: TRBJ2-7
D: .
CDR3: CASSRQTGLGYEQYF
DNA: TGTGCCAGCAGTCGACAGACAGGCCTGGGCTACGAGCAGTACTTC

V: TRBV7-6
size: .
J: TRBJ2-7
D: .
CDR3: CASSLTVVRGCYEQYF
DNA: TGTGCCAGCAGCTTAACGGTTGTGAGAGGATGCTACGAGCAGTACTTC

V: TRBV7-3
size: .
J: TRBJ2-7
D: TRBD2
CDR3: CASSPGLAGVFDYEQYF
DNA: TGTGCCAGCAGCCCTGGACTAGCGGGAGTTTTTGACTACGAGCAGTACTTC

V: TRBV4-2
size: few
J: TRBJ2-2
D: .
CDR3: CASSYDRLGGELFF
DNA: TGTGCCAGCAGCTACGACCGACTGGGCGGGGAGCTGTTTTTT

V: TRBV7-2
size: .
J: TRBJ2-2
D: .
CDR3: CASSLRGSFTGELFF
DNA: TGTGCCAGCAGCTTAAGGGGGAGTTTCACCGGGGAGCTGTTTTTT

V: TRBV5-4
size: .
J: TRBJ2-5
D: TRBD2
CDR3: CASSSKAGEETQYF
DNA: TGTGCCAGCAGCTCCAAAGCGGGAGAAGAGACCCAGTACTTC

V: TRBV28
size: .
J: TRBJ1-3
D: TRBD1
CDR3: CASSSPQGSGGNTIYF
DNA: TGTGCCAGCAGTTCGCCACAGGGGTCAGGTGGAAACACCATATATTTT

V: TRBV3-1/TRBV3-2
size: once
J: TRBJ1-1
D: .
CDR3: CASSQYRQEAFF
DNA: TGTGCCAGCAGCCAATATCGACAAGAAGCTTTCTTT